A selection of T cell receptor beta chains follows, all from one sample in a study of blood T cells in healthy people across ages. MiXCR, applied by TCRdb to the 5' RACE reads, yields one record per CDR3 protein. The table records about 640,000 distinct CDR3 sequences, around 54% of them present only once. The sequenced sample consisted of blood. The receptors here all came from a man aged 60 to 75 in good health. Each CDR3 is given without its conserved first and last residue. The size of a clone is reported for some rows only, either as once, few or many, or as a class for expanded clones.

size,length,V,J,CDR3
NA,11,TRBV29-1,TRBJ2-3,SAGGQSTDTQY
NA,15,TRBV7-2,NA,ASSSRGQGASYNEQY
NA,15,TRBV15,TRBJ2-7,ATSRELGRENSYEQY
NA,17,TRBV4-2,TRBJ1-2,AISQDIGGFGRGLSGYT
many,10,TRBV20-1,TRBJ2-1,SASVGLNEQF
many,11,TRBV12-3/TRBV12-4,TRBJ1-6,ASSPATASPLH
once,12,TRBV18,TRBJ2-7,ASSPPAGVGEQY
NA,12,TRBV2,TRBJ1-5,ASSDQGGWEPQH
few,12,TRBV7-9,TRBJ2-1,ASTTPGGHNEQF
NA,11,TRBV20-1,TRBJ2-5,SAGRASRETQY
NA,12,TRBV29-1,TRBJ1-3,SVRDSESGNTIY
NA,10,TRBV3-1,TRBJ2-1,ASRRGGVEQF
NA,15,TRBV12-3/TRBV12-4,TRBJ2-2,ASTPISGRPNTGELF
few,18,TRBV6-1,TRBJ2-1,ASSDRGGGTPRKGYNEQF
NA,12,TRBV20-1,TRBJ1-4,SASEAVTNEKLF
NA,14,TRBV5-4,TRBJ2-5,ASSLAGGANAREQY
NA,13,TRBV3-1,TRBJ1-2,ASSPRGRPNYGYT
NA,15,TRBV9,TRBJ1-2,ASSVGDGGRRNYGYT
NA,11,TRBV29-1,NA,SVEWAGDYEQY
few,12,TRBV29-1,TRBJ2-3,SVKGLAGGDTQY
few,13,TRBV7-8,TRBJ2-7,ASSLAGGRSYEQY
NA,11,TRBV10-3,TRBJ1-2,AIGRDRTDGYT
few,11,TRBV7-2,TRBJ1-2,ASSLAALYGYT
many,13,TRBV29-1,TRBJ2-5,SVEEGLGRAETQY
NA,11,TRBV18,TRBJ1-2,ASHSTEEYGYT
NA,10,TRBV28,TRBJ1-2,ASQEVDYGYT
NA,12,TRBV2,TRBJ1-2,ASSTRFEEDGYT
few,11,TRBV7-2,NA,ASSSRTGGEQY
NA,11,TRBV4-1,TRBJ2-5,AGSQGGAATQY
NA,13,TRBV7-6,TRBJ2-6,ASSTFLSGANVLT
NA,11,TRBV10-3,TRBJ2-5,AIRGGYQETQY
NA,12,TRBV10-3,TRBJ2-1,AIRTSGGQGVQF
NA,10,TRBV12-3/TRBV12-4,TRBJ1-1,ASSPREWGAF
NA,11,TRBV12-3/TRBV12-4,TRBJ2-5,ASSAFGEETQY
NA,12,TRBV20-1,TRBJ1-2,SARDDRGYYGHT
few,10,TRBV3-1,TRBJ1-2,ASSQGQNGYT
NA,12,TRBV25-1,TRBJ1-1,ASSESGRTLKAF
NA,12,TRBV12-3/TRBV12-4,TRBJ2-7,ASSLSLRGGEQY
NA,13,TRBV28,TRBJ2-1,ASINAGDGINEQF
few,11,TRBV20-1,TRBJ2-5,SARAGGPETQY
NA,9,TRBV12-3/TRBV12-4,TRBJ1-1,ASRRAAEAF
once,16,TRBV6-1,TRBJ2-3,ASSLAGGPWGGTDTQY
NA,13,TRBV12-3/TRBV12-4,TRBJ2-1,ASSPGGPGENEQF
NA,10,TRBV10-3,TRBJ2-3,ATLGSGDTQY
NA,12,TRBV15,TRBJ1-1,ATSNTGGNTEAF
few,11,TRBV14,TRBJ2-5,ASSQIRGETQY
NA,13,TRBV15,TRBJ2-1,ATSRDRVLYNEQF
NA,13,TRBV3-1,TRBJ1-6,ASSGRAGINSPLH
few,18,TRBV7-2,TRBJ2-1,ASSRTGLAGGTILRNEQF
NA,15,TRBV5-1,TRBJ2-5,ASSMGPGLAAQETQY
NA,12,TRBV6-2/TRBV6-3,NA,ASRPSTGIYEQY
NA,11,TRBV20-1,TRBJ2-4,SARLDGKNIQY
once,11,TRBV6-5,TRBJ1-3,ASSGGPGNTIY
NA,14,TRBV27,TRBJ1-6,ASKLRGGSYNSPLH
NA,11,TRBV5-1,TRBJ2-5,ASSLNRGGTQY